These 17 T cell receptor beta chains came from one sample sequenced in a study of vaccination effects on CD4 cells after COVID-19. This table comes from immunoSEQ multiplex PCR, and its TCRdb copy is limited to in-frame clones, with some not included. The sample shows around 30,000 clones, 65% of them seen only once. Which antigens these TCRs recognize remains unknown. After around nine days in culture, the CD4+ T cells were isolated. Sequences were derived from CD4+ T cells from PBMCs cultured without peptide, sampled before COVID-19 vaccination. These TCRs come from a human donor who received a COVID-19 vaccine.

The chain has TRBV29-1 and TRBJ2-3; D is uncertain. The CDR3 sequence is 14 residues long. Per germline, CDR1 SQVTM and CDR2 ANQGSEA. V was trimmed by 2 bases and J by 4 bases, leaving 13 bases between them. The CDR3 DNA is TGCAGCGTTGAATCGGGTTTCGCCCCAGATACGCAGTATTTT. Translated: CSVESGFAPDTQYF.

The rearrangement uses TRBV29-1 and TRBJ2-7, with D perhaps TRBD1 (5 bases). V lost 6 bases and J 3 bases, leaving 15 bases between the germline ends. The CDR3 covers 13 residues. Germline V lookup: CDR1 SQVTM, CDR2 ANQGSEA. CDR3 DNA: TGCAGCGTGATGGGGCTGGGGTTCTACGAGCAGTACTTC. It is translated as CSVMGLGFYEQYF.

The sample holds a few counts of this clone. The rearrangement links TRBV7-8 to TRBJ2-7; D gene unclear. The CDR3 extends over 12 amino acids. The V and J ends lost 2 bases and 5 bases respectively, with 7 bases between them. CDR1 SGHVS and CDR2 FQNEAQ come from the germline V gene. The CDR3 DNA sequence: TGTGCCAGCAGCTTAAATCTCCACGAGCAGTACTTC. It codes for CASSLNLHEQYF.

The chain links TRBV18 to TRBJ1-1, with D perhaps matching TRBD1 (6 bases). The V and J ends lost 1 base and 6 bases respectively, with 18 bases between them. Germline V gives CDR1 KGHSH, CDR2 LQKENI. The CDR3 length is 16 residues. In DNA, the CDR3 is TGTGCCAGCTCACCACGGGGCAGGGAGGGGGACGCTGAAGCTTTCTTT. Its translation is CASSPRGREGDAEAFF.

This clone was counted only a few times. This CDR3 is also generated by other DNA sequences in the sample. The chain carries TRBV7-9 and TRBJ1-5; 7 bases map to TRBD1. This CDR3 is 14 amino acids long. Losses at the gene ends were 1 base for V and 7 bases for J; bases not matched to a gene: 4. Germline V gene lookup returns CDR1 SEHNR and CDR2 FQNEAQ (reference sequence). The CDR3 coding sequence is TGTGCCAGCAGCTTAGGACAGGGAGGCCAGCCCCAGCATTTT. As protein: CASSLGQGGQPQHF. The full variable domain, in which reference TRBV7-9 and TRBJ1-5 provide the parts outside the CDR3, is DTGVSQNPRHKITKRGQNVTFRCDPISEHNRLYWYRQTLGQGPEFLTYFQNEAQLEKSRLLSDRFSAERPKGSFSTLEIQRTEQGDSAMYLCASSLGQGGQPQHFGDGTRLSIL.

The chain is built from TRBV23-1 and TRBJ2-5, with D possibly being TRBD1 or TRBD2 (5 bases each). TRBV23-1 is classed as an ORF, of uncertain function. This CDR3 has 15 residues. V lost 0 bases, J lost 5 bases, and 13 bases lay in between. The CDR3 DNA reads TGCGCCAGCAGTCAATCTAAGGGGCGAGGGGAGACCCAGTACTTC. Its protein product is CASSQSKGRGETQYF.

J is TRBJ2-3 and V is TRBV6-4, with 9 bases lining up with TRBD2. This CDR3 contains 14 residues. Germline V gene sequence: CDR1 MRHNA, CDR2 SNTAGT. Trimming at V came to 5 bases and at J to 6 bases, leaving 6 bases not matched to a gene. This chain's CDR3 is CASSKRGAGDTQYF. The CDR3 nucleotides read TGTGCCAGCAGTAAGCGGGGGGCAGGGGATACGCAGTATTTT.

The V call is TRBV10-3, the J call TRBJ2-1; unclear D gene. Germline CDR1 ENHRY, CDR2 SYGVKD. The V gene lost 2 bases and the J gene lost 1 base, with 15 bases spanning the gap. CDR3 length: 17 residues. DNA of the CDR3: TGTGCCATCAGTGAGATGGTTCTAGACCTATCCTACAATGAGCAGTTCTTC. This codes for CAISEMVLDLSYNEQFF.

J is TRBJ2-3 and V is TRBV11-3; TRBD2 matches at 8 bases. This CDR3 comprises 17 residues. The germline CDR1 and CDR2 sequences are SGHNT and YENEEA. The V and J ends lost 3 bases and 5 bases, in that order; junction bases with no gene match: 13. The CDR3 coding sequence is TGTGCCAGCAGCTTTGCCTTAGGTAGCGGGGAAGGAGATACGCAGTATTTT. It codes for CASSFALGSGEGDTQYF.

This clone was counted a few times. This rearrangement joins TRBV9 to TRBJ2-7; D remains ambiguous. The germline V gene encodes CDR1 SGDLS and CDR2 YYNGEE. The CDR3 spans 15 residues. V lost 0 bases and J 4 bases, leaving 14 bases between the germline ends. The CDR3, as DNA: TGTGCCAGCAGCGTAGCAGCTACCCCTGCGTACGAGCAGTACTTC. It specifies CASSVAATPAYEQYF.

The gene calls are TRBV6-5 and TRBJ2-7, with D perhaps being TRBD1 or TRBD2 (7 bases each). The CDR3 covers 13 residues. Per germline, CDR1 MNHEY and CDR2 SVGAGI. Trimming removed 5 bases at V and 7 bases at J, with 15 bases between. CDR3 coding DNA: TGTGCCAGCAGTCTTCCCCAGGGGGGGGAGCAGTACTTC. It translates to CASSLPQGGEQYF.

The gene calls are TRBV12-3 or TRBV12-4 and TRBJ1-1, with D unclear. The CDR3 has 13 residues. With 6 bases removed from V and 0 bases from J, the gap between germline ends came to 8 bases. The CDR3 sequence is CASSPTLNTEAFF. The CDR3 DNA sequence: TGTGCCAGCAGCCCTACATTGAACACTGAAGCTTTCTTT.

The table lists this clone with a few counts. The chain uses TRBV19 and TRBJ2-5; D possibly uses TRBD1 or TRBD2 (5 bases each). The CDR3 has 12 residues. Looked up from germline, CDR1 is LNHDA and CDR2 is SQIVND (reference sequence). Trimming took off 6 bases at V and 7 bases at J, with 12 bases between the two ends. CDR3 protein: CASRAGSGTQYF. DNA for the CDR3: TGTGCCAGTAGAGCAGGGAGTGGGACCCAGTACTTC.

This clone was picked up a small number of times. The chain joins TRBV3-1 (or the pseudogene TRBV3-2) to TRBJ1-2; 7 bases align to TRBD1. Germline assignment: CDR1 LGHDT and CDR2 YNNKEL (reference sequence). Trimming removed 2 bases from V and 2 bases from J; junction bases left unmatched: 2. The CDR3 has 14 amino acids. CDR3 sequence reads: CASSQPGQNYGYTF. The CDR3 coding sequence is TGTGCCAGCAGCCAACCGGGACAGAACTATGGCTACACCTTC.

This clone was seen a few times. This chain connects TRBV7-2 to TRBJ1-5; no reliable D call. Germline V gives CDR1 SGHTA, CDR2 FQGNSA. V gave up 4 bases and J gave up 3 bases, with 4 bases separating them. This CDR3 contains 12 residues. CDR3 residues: CASSSINQPQHF. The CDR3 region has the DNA TGTGCCAGCAGCTCCATCAATCAGCCCCAGCATTTT.

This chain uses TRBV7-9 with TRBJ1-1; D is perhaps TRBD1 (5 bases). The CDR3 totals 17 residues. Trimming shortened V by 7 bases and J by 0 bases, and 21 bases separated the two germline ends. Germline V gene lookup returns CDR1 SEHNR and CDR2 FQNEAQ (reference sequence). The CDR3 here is CASNPSPNLQVNTEAFF. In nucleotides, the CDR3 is TGTGCCAGCAACCCCTCCCCGAATTTACAGGTGAACACTGAAGCTTTCTTT.

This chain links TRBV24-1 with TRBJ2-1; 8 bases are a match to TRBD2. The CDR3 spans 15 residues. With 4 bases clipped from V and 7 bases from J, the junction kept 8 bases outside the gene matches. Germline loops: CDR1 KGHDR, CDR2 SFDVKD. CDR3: CATSDPGLAGNEQFF. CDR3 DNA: TGTGCCACCAGTGACCCCGGACTAGCTGGAAATGAGCAGTTCTTC.